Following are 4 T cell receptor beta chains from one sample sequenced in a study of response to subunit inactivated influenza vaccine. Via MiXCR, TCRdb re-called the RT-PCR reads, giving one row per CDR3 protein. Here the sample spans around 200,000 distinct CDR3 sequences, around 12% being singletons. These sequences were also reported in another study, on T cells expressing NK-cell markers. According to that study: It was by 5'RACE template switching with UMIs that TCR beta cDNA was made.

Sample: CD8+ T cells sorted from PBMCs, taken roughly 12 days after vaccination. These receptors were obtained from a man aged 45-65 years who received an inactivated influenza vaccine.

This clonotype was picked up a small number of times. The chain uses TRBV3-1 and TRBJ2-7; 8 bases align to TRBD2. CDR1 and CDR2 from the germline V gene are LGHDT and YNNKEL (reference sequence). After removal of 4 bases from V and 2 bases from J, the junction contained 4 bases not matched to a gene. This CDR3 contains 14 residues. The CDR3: CASSPGGAAYEQYF. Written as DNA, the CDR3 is TGTGCCAGCAGCCCCGGGGGGGCGGCCTACGAGCAGTACTTC.

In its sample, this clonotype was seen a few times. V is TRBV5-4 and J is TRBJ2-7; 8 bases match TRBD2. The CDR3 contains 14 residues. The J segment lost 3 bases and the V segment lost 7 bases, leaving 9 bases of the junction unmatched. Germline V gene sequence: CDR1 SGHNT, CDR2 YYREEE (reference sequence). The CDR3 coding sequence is TGTGCCAGCGGTGGTGGACTAGCAGACTACGAGCAGTACTTC. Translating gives CASGGGLADYEQYF.

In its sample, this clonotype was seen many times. CDR3 region: CASSLPTSGSGELFF. CDR3 coding DNA: TGTGCCAGCAGTTTACCGACTAGCGGGAGCGGGGAGCTGTTTTTT. The chain recombines TRBV12-3 or TRBV12-4 with TRBJ2-2; 12 positions match TRBD2. V trimming: 2 bases; J trimming: 7 bases; junction bases outside the gene matches: 2. The CDR3 spans 15 residues.

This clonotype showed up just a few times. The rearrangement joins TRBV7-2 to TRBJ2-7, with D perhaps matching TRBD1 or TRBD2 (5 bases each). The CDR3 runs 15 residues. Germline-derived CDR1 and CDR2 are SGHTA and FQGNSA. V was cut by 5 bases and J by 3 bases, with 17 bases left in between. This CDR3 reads CASSPWASGGYEQYF. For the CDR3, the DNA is TGTGCCAGCAGCCCCTGGGCGTCTGGGGGCTACGAGCAGTACTTC.